The T cell receptor (beta chain) under discussion was sequenced for a study of naive and memory T cell subsets. Two oligonucleotides, mixed equimolar, formed the beta constant-region primer covering TRBC1 and TRBC2. TCRdb reanalysed the UMI-ligation and nested PCR reads using MiXCR and keeps one entry per CDR3 protein. Of 100,000 or so distinct CDR3 sequences in the sample, about 7% were seen once. As regards this clonotype: No antigen is known for it. It may be a read error: a sequence one base away is much more abundant.

Study observations and caveats: Expression changes during T cell differentiation may affect RNA-based TCR counts.

The CDR3 spans 17 residues. Losses at the gene ends were 7 bases for V and 0 bases for J; bases not matched to a gene: 13. Looked up from germline, CDR1 is SGHDT and CDR2 is YYEEEE. Source material: central memory CD4+ T cells from blood. This receptor was taken from a human donor in good health. The V gene is TRBV5-6, the J gene TRBJ1-3; 7 bases line up with TRBD1. The CDR3 sequence: CASQPPQGQYSGNTIYF. CDR3 nucleotides: TGTGCCAGCCAACCCCCCCAGGGACAGTACTCTGGAAACACCATATATTTT.